A selection of T cell receptor beta chains follows, all from one sample in a study of cytomegalovirus exposure and HLA in healthy donors. Assay used: immunoSEQ multiplex PCR; TCRdb lists only in-frame clones, some missing. Of about 130,000 clones listed, 70% to 80% are singletons. Sequencing used PBMCs. Source of these receptors: a human donor in good health. The CDR3 runs from the conserved cysteine through the conserved F or W. A D gene is named only where the DNA matches it firmly. Size values are once, few and many counts, or a class for expanded clones, and some rows have none.

j_call | clone_size | d_call | v_call | cdr3_aa | cdr3_nt
TRBJ2-1 | NA | NA | TRBV4-3 | CASSQGPGGSNEQFF | TGCGCCAGCAGCCAAGGCCCAGGCGGGTCCAATGAGCAGTTCTTC
TRBJ2-1 | NA | NA | TRBV5-6 | CASSPTGVEQFF | TGTGCCAGCAGCCCGACCGGGGTTGAGCAGTTCTTC
TRBJ1-5 | NA | NA | TRBV4-1 | CASSHDSNNQPQHF | TGCGCCAGCAGCCACGACAGTAACAATCAGCCCCAGCATTTT
TRBJ1-1 | NA | NA | TRBV9 | CASSVTPGGGRANTEAFF | TGTGCCAGCAGCGTAACCCCGGGCGGGGGTCGGGCGAACACTGAAGCTTTCTTT
TRBJ2-2 | NA | TRBD2 | TRBV19 | CASSMPRGLAGGPGTGELFF | TGTGCCAGTAGTATGCCCCGGGGACTAGCGGGAGGGCCCGGCACCGGGGAGCTGTTTTTT
TRBJ2-7 | NA | NA | TRBV11-3 | CASSMGPYTEQYF | TGTGCCAGCAGCATGGGCCCCTACACCGAGCAGTACTTC
TRBJ2-3 | NA | TRBD2 | TRBV7-2 | CASSLASGVDTQYF | TGTGCCAGCAGCTTAGCTAGCGGGGTGGATACGCAGTATTTT
TRBJ1-6 | NA | TRBD1 | TRBV2 | CASSGQGMADSPLHF | TGTGCCAGCAGTGGACAGGGCATGGCTGATTCACCCCTCCACTTT
TRBJ2-1 | NA | NA | TRBV7-6 | CASSLGGGSYNEQFF | TGTGCCAGCAGCTTAGGAGGTGGCTCCTACAATGAGCAGTTCTTC
TRBJ2-1 | NA | NA | TRBV7-3 | CASSLSGGVNEQFF | TGTGCCAGCAGCTTAAGCGGGGGCGTGAATGAGCAGTTCTTC
TRBJ2-2 | NA | TRBD1 | TRBV5-6 | CASSPQGVGTGELFF | TGTGCCAGCAGCCCACAGGGGGTAGGCACCGGGGAGCTGTTTTTT
TRBJ1-1 | NA | NA | TRBV7-3 | CASSLAGVLGRAGTEAFF | TGTGCCAGCAGCTTAGCGGGGGTACTGGGGAGGGCGGGGACTGAAGCTTTCTTT
TRBJ1-6 | NA | TRBD1 | TRBV30 | CAWSVRRDSLNSPLHF | TGTGCCTGGAGTGTACGGCGGGACAGTCTTAATTCACCCCTCCACTTT
TRBJ2-7 | NA | TRBD2 | TRBV7-9 | CASSQQGTSGEQYF | TGTGCCAGCAGCCAACAGGGGACTAGCGGCGAGCAGTACTTC
TRBJ2-2 | NA | TRBD1 | TRBV4-3 | CASSVRDRNTGELFF | TGCGCCAGCAGCGTCCGGGACAGAAACACCGGGGAGCTGTTTTTT
TRBJ2-5 | NA | TRBD2 | TRBV19 | CASSPGLAGYGETQYF | TGTGCCAGTAGCCCGGGACTAGCGGGATACGGGGAGACCCAGTACTTC
TRBJ2-7 | NA | NA | TRBV4-3 | CASSQELVYEQYF | TGCGCCAGCAGCCAAGAATTAGTATACGAGCAGTACTTC
TRBJ1-2 | NA | TRBD1 | TRBV19 | CASLRQGERGYTF | TGTGCCAGCCTCCGGCAGGGGGAGCGGGGCTACACCTTC
TRBJ1-2 | NA | NA | TRBV4-3 | CASSQDWGQGNYGYTF | TGCGCCAGCAGCCAAGATTGGGGGCAGGGAAACTATGGCTACACCTTC
TRBJ2-7 | few | TRBD2 | TRBV5-1 | CASSSGLAGAGEQYF | TGCGCCAGCAGCTCGGGACTAGCGGGAGCTGGAGAGCAGTACTTC
TRBJ1-3 | NA | NA | TRBV2 | CASMGATGLAGNTIYF | TGTGCCAGCATGGGGGCTACAGGGCTGGCTGGAAACACCATATATTTT
TRBJ2-7 | NA | NA | TRBV7-9 | CASSGVENLYEQYF | TGTGCCAGCAGCGGAGTGGAGAACCTCTACGAGCAGTACTTC
TRBJ2-4 | NA | TRBD2 | TRBV7-2 | CASSLAAGRGPLAKNIQYF | TGTGCCAGCAGCTTAGCTGCCGGGAGGGGACCCTTAGCCAAAAACATTCAGTACTTC
TRBJ2-7 | NA | NA | TRBV7-3 | CASSLNGGGYEQYF | TGTGCCAGCAGCTTAAATGGGGGCGGCTACGAGCAGTACTTC
TRBJ2-3 | NA | NA | TRBV7-2 | CASSLTVQVDTQYF | TGTGCCAGCAGCTTGACAGTACAGGTAGATACGCAGTATTTT
TRBJ2-7 | NA | TRBD2 | TRBV28 | CTSSLWPSGSYEQYF | TGTACCAGCAGTTTATGGCCTAGCGGGAGTTACGAGCAGTACTTC
TRBJ2-3 | NA | TRBD1 | TRBV7-2 | CASSLSGQGDTQYF | TGTGCCAGCAGCTTATCTGGACAGGGGGATACGCAGTATTTT
TRBJ1-2 | few | NA | TRBV18 | CASSKDIRYGYTF | TGTGCCAGCTCTAAGGACATCCGCTATGGCTACACCTTC
TRBJ2-7 | NA | TRBD2 | TRBV5-1 | CASSHTSGRSYEQYF | TGCGCCAGCAGCCATACTAGCGGGAGGTCCTACGAGCAGTACTTC
TRBJ2-7 | NA | NA | TRBV10-1 | CASSESGWGSSYEQYF | TGCGCCAGCAGTGAGTCCGGGTGGGGCAGCTCCTACGAGCAGTACTTC